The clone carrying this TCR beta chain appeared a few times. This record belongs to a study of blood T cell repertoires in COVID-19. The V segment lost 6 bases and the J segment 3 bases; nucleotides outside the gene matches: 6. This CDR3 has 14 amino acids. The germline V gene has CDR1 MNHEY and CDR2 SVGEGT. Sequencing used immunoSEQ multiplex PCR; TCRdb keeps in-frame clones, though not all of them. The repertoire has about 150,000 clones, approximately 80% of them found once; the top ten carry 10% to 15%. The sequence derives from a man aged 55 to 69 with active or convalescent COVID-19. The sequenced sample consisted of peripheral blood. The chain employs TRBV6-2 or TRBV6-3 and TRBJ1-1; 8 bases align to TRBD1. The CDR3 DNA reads TGTGCCAGCAGCCCAGCCAGGGGGCACACTGAAGCTTTCTTT. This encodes CASSPARGHTEAFF.